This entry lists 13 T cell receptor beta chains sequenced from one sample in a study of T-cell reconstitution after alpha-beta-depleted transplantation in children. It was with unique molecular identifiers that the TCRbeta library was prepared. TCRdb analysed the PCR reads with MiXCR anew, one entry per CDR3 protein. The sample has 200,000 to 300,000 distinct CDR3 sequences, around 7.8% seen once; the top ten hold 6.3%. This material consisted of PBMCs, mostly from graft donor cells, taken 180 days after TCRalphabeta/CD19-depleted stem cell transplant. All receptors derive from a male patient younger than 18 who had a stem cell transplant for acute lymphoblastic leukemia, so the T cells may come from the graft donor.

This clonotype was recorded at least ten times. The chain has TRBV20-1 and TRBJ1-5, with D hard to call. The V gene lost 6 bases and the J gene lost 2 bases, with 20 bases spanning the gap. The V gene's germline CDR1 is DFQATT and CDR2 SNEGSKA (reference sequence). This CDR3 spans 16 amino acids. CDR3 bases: TGCAGTGCCAAGGGTTTAGATGGCGGTGGCAATCAGCCCCAGCATTTT. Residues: CSAKGLDGGGNQPQHF.

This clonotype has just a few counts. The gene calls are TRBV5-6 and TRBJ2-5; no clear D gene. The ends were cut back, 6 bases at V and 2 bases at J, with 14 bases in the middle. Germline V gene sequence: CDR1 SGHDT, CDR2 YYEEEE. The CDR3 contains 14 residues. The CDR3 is CASNLRHPQETQYF. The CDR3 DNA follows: TGTGCCAGCAATCTAAGACACCCTCAAGAGACCCAGTACTTC.

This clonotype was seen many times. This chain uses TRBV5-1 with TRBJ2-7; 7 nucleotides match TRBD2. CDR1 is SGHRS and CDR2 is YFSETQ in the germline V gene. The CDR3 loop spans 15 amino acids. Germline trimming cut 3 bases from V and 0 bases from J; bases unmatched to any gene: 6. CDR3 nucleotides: TGCGCCAGCAGCTCTCGGGGAGGGAGCTCCTACGAGCAGTACTTC. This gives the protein CASSSRGGSSYEQYF.

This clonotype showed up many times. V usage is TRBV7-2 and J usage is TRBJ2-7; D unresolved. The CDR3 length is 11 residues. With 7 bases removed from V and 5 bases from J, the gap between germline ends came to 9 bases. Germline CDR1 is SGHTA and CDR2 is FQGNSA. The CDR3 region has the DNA TGTGCCAGCACCACGTCCCACGAGCAGTACTTC. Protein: CASTTSHEQYF. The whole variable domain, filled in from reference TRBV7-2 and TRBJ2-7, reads GAGVSQSPSNKVTEKGKDVELRCDPISGHTALYWYRQSLGQGLEFLIYFQGNSAPDKSGLPSDRFSAERTGGSVSTLTIQRTQQEDSAVYLCASTTSHEQYFGPGTRLTVT.

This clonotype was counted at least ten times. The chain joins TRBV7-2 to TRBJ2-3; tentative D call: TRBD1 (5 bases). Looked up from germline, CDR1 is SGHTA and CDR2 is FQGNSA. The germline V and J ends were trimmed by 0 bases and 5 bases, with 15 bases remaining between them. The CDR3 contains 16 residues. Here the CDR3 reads CASSLARGRVVDTQYF. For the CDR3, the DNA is TGTGCCAGCAGCTTAGCCCGCGGCAGGGTTGTAGATACGCAGTATTTT.

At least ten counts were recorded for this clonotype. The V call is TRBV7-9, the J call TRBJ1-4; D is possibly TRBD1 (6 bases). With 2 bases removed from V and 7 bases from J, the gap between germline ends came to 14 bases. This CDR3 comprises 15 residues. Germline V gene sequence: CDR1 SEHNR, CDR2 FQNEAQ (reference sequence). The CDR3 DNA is TGTGCCAGCAGCTTACTTCGGCAGGGGAGTGAAAAACTGTTTTTT. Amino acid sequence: CASSLLRQGSEKLFF.

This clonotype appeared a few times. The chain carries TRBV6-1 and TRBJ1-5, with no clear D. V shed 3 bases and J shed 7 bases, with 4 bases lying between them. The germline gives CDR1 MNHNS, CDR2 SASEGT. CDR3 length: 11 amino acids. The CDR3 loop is CASSEIQPQHF. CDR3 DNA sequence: TGTGCCAGCAGTGAGATCCAGCCCCAGCATTTT.

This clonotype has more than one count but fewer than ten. The CDR3 loop reads CASSFGEAGEQYF. CDR3 nucleotides: TGTGCCAGCAGCTTCGGGGAGGCTGGCGAGCAGTACTTC. The V and J genes are TRBV7-6 and TRBJ2-7, with D possibly being TRBD2 (6 bases). The V gene's germline CDR1 is SGHVS and CDR2 FNYEAQ. Trimming left V 3 bases short and J 6 bases short, with 12 bases between. This CDR3 is 13 amino acids long.

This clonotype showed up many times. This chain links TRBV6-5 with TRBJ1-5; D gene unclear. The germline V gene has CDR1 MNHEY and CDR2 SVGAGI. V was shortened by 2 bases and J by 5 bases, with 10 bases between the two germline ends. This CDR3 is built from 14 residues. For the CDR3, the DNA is TGTGCCAGCAGTTACGCAGCTAATTATCAGCCCCAGCATTTT. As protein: CASSYAANYQPQHF.

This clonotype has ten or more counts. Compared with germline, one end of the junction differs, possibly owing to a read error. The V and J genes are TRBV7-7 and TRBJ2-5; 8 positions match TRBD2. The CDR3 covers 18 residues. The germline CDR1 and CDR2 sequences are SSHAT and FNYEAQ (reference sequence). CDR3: CASSKRTPSGRGGETQYF. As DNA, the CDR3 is TGTGCTAGCAGCAAACGAACACCAAGCGGGAGAGGGGGAGAGACCCAGTACTTC. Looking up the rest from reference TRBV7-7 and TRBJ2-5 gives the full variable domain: GAGVSQSPRYKVTKRGQDVTLRCDPISSHATLYWYQQALGQGPEFLTYFNYEAQPDKSGLPSDRFSAERPEGSISTLTIQRTEQRDSAMYRCASSKRTPSGRGGETQYFGPGTRLLVL.

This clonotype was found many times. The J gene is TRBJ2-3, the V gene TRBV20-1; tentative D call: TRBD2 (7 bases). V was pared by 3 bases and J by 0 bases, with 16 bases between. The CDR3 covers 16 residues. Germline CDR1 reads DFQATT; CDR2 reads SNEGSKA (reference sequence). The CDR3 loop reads CSASRPAGASTDTQYF. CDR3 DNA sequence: TGCAGTGCTAGCCGTCCGGCGGGGGCCAGCACAGATACGCAGTATTTT.

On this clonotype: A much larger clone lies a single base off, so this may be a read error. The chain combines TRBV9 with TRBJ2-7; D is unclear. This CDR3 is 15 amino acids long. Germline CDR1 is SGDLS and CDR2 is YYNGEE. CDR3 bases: TGTGCCAGCAGCCCCCGGTCTAGGGAATCCTACGACCAGTACTTC. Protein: CASSPRSRESYDQYF.

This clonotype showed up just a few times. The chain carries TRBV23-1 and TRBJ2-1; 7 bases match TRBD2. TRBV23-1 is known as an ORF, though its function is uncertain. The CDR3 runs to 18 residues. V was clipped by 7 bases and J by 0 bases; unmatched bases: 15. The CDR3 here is CASKEGASGTTSYNEQFF. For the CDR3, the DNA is TGCGCCAGCAAGGAGGGAGCTAGCGGAACAACCTCCTACAATGAGCAGTTCTTC.